Listed below are T cell receptor beta chains from one sample, sequenced in a study of T cell responses to AZD1222 COVID-19 vaccine. Generated by immunoSEQ multiplex PCR, the TCRdb table keeps only in-frame clones and is missing some. Of about 120,000 clones listed, roughly 93% are singletons. Source: peripheral blood, taken on day 0 of AZD1222 vaccination. These receptors originate from an adult in good health. Each CDR3 is given with its conserved first and last residue. A D gene is named only where the DNA matches it firmly. Some rows mark clone size as missing; the rest say once, few, many or name a class of expanded clone.

abundance,v_gene,d_gene,j_gene,CDR3nt,CDR3aa
NA,TRBV21-1,NA,TRBJ2-3,TGTGCCAGCAGCAATACTAGCGGGACCACAGATACGCAGTATTTT,CASSNTSGTTDTQYF
few,TRBV29-1,NA,TRBJ2-1,TGCAGCGCTATGCCAGAGTCCGACAGCTCCTACAATGAGCAGTTCTTC,CSAMPESDSSYNEQFF
NA,TRBV27,TRBD1,TRBJ2-6,TGTGCCAGCAGGGGACAGGGGGCGCTAGGGGCCAACGTCCTGACTTTC,CASRGQGALGANVLTF
NA,TRBV7-3,TRBD2,TRBJ2-1,TGTGCCAGCAGCCCCAAAACTAGCGGGAGGGCCAGGAATGAGCAGTTCTTC,CASSPKTSGRARNEQFF
NA,TRBV27,NA,TRBJ2-1,TGTGCCAGCAGTCTGACTAGGCTAAGAGAGCAGTTCTTC,CASSLTRLREQFF
NA,TRBV5-6,TRBD1,TRBJ1-1,TGTGCCAGCAGCTCGGACAGGGGGATGGCTGAAGCTTTCTTT,CASSSDRGMAEAFF
once,TRBV7-9,TRBD1,TRBJ2-1,TGTGCCAGCAGCGACCGGTTTCTCGCAGGTTCGGGACAGGTCCATGAGCAGTTCTTC,CASSDRFLAGSGQVHEQFF
NA,TRBV27,NA,TRBJ1-6,TGTGCCAGCAAGGACGGCGTGAATTCACCCCTCCACTTT,CASKDGVNSPLHF
once,TRBV7-9,TRBD2,TRBJ2-7,TGTGCCAGCAGTCTTACCGCGGGAGACCTCTCCTACGAGCAGTACTTC,CASSLTAGDLSYEQYF
NA,TRBV7-9,TRBD1,TRBJ2-7,TGTGCCAGCAGCATTCAAAAGGGACAGGGCTACGGAAGTCCTAACTACGAGCAGTACTTC,CASSIQKGQGYGSPNYEQYF
once,TRBV24-1,NA,TRBJ1-5,TGTGCCACCAGTGCTCAAGGGGCAGGCGCTAGCAATCAGCCCCAGCATTTT,CATSAQGAGASNQPQHF
NA,TRBV2,TRBD1,TRBJ2-1,TGTGCCAGCAGTGTAGGGACAGGGATTACTGAGCAGTTCTTC,CASSVGTGITEQFF
NA,TRBV28,NA,TRBJ1-1,TGTGCCAGCAGTTTAAAGGGGTGGGACACTGAAGCTTTCTTT,CASSLKGWDTEAFF
NA,TRBV29-1,TRBD1,TRBJ2-7,TGCAGCGTTGAAGATCTTACAGGGGGGACCTACGAGCAGTACTTC,CSVEDLTGGTYEQYF
NA,TRBV2,NA,TRBJ2-1,TGTGCCAGCAGTGAGCGGGGAAGGCCTTTCAATGAGCAGTTCTTC,CASSERGRPFNEQFF
NA,TRBV5-5,NA,TRBJ2-7,TGTGCCAGCAGCTTTTCCGGGACTCTTTCCTACGAGCAGTACTTC,CASSFSGTLSYEQYF
NA,TRBV18,NA,TRBJ1-2,TGTGCCAGCTCACCACCGGAACGAAGCCCTAGGGGCTACACCTTC,CASSPPERSPRGYTF
NA,TRBV5-5,NA,TRBJ2-5,TGTGCCAGCAGCTTAGAAGCGGACCAAGAGACCCAGTACTTC,CASSLEADQETQYF
NA,TRBV28,NA,TRBJ2-7,TGTGCCAGCAGTTTGAGTTCCTACGAGCAGTACTTC,CASSLSSYEQYF
NA,TRBV30,TRBD1,TRBJ1-1,TGTGCCTGGACGGGGTTTGGGACAGTAAACACTGAAGCTTTCTTT,CAWTGFGTVNTEAFF
once,TRBV10-3,TRBD2,TRBJ2-7,TGTGCCATCCGTACTAGCGGGAGCTACGAGCAGTACTTC,CAIRTSGSYEQYF
NA,TRBV7-9,NA,TRBJ2-3,TGTGCCAGCAGCTCACAGGTCTTTAGCACAGATACGCAGTATTTT,CASSSQVFSTDTQYF
NA,TRBV6-2/TRBV6-3,TRBD1,TRBJ1-5,TGTGCCAGCAGTTACTCAGGGACAGGGAACCAGCCCCAGCATTTT,CASSYSGTGNQPQHF